This passage covers 6 T cell receptor beta chains from one sample sequenced in a study of T-cell reconstitution after alpha-beta-depleted transplantation in children. Unique molecular identifiers were incorporated during preparation of the TCRbeta library. TCRdb re-derived calls from the PCR reads in MiXCR, one entry per CDR3 protein. The sample has hundreds of thousands of distinct CDR3 sequences; roughly 17% are singletons. The material was PBMCs, mostly from graft donor cells, obtained 360 days after TCRalphabeta/CD19-depleted stem cell transplant. The receptors derive from a male patient under 10 years old who had a stem cell transplant for acute lymphoblastic leukemia, so the T cells may come from the graft donor.

This clonotype was counted between two and nine times. This chain joins TRBV4-1 and TRBJ2-2, with 8 bases lining up with TRBD1. The V gene's germline CDR1 is MGHRA and CDR2 YSYEKL. J gave up 2 bases and V 0 bases, and 14 bases lay outside the gene matches. The CDR3 extends over 20 amino acids. In DNA, the CDR3 is TGCGCCAGCAGCCAAGAGGCCCGGGACAGGAAGGGACTTAACACCGGGGAGCTGTTTTTT. Translation gives CASSQEARDRKGLNTGELFF.

The V call is TRBV21-1, the J call TRBJ2-7. TRBV21-1 is a documented pseudogene. This CDR3 comprises 14 residues. The CDR3 DNA reads as TGTGCCAGCAGCAAAAGACAGGACACCTACGAGCAGTACTTC. Encoded protein: CASSKRQDTYEQYF.

V and J are TRBV20-1 and TRBJ2-1; TRBD2 aligns across 12 bases. Losses at the gene ends were 3 bases for V and 3 bases for J; bases not matched to a gene: 3. From germline, CDR1 is DFQATT and CDR2 SNEGSKA (reference sequence). This CDR3 has 15 amino acids. The CDR3 loop reads CSASPSGRVYNEQFF. Here the CDR3 DNA reads TGCAGTGCTAGCCCTAGCGGGAGGGTCTACAATGAGCAGTTCTTC.

This clonotype was detected a few times. The J gene is TRBJ2-1, the V gene TRBV6-2 or TRBV6-3; TRBD2 matches 14 bases. V was clipped by 5 bases and J by 6 bases; unmatched bases: 3. The CDR3 has 15 amino acids. Germline CDR1 is MNHEY and CDR2 is SVGEGT. The CDR3 DNA reads TGTGCCAGCAGTCGACTAGCGGGAGGGCTCAATGAGCAGTTCTTC. Translating gives CASSRLAGGLNEQFF.

This clonotype was picked up a small number of times. The chain couples TRBV5-1 to TRBJ2-5; D not resolved. The V gene's germline CDR1 is SGHRS and CDR2 YFSETQ. This CDR3 contains 13 residues. V was trimmed by 2 bases and J by 4 bases, leaving 9 bases between them. This chain's CDR3 is CASSFQVLETQYF. The DNA of the CDR3 is TGCGCCAGCAGCTTTCAGGTCCTAGAGACCCAGTACTTC.

The table lists this clonotype with a few counts. The rearrangement joins TRBV28 to TRBJ2-1; TRBD2 aligns across 7 bases. The germline gives CDR1 MDHEN, CDR2 SYDVKM. The CDR3 extends over 15 amino acids. V was pared by 7 bases and J by 4 bases, with 10 bases of the junction left unmatched. The CDR3 DNA reads as TGTGCCAGCACCTTTACTAGCGCAAATTACAATGAGCAGTTCTTC. Translation: CASTFTSANYNEQFF.